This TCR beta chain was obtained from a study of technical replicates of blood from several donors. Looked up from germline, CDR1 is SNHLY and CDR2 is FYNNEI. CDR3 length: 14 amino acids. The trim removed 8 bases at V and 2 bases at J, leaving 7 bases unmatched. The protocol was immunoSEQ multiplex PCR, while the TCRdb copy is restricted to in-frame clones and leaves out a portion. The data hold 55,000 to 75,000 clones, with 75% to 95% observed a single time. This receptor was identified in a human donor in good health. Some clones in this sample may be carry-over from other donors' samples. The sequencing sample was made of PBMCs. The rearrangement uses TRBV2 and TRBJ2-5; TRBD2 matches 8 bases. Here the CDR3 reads CASGAERGQETQYF. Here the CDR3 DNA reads TGTGCCAGCGGGGCGGAGCGGGGGCAAGAGACCCAGTACTTC. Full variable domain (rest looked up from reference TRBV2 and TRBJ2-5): EPEVTQTPSHQVTQMGQEVILRCVPISNHLYFYWYRQILGQKVEFLVSFYNNEISEKSEIFDDQFSVERPDGSNFTLKIRSTKLEDSAMYFCASGAERGQETQYFGPGTRLLVL.